Reported below is one TCR beta chain. The sample comes from a study of OX40 agonist ivuxolimab in advanced cancers. The germline gives CDR1 LNHDA, CDR2 SQIVND (reference sequence). Trimming cost V 3 bases and J 0 bases; bases outside gene matches: 14. This CDR3 comprises 20 residues. Sequencing used immunoSEQ multiplex PCR; TCRdb keeps in-frame clones, though not all of them. The data hold tens of thousands of clones, with approximately 83% observed a single time. The chain uses TRBV19 and TRBJ2-3, with 11 positions matching TRBD2. This TCR derives from an adult with an advanced solid tumor such as melanoma, head and neck, liver or kidney cancer. The sample in question was CD4+ or CD8+ T cells sorted from blood, obtained in a trial of the OX40 agonist ivuxolimab. The CDR3, as DNA: TGTGCCAGTAGTATTCTCAGACTAGCGGGAATACCAACTAGCACAGATACGCAGTATTTT. Its protein is CASSILRLAGIPTSTDTQYF.